This is a list of T cell receptor beta chains from one sample in a study of blood T cell repertoires in COVID-19. The method was immunoSEQ multiplex PCR; TCRdb's version includes in-frame clones alone and lacks a portion of them. In the table there are approximately 140,000 clones, 75% to 90% of which are singletons. Sequencing was performed on peripheral blood. The receptors were gathered from a young man with COVID-19, enrolled during active disease. The CDR3 runs from the conserved cysteine through the conserved F or W. D genes are given only for firm matches. The size field is filled for only some rows; it gives once, few, many or a size class.

v_gene	len	j_gene	d_gene	abundance	CDR3nt	CDR3aa
TRBV7-9	16	TRBJ2-2	-	-	TGTGCCAGCAGCTTAGATAGCGCCTCGAACACCGGGGAGCTGTTTTTT	CASSLDSASNTGELFF
TRBV28	16	TRBJ2-3	TRBD2	-	TGTGCCAGCAGTCCCCGGCTAGCGGGAGATAAAGATACGCAGTATTTT	CASSPRLAGDKDTQYF
TRBV27	15	TRBJ2-4	TRBD1	-	TGTGCCAGCAGTGCACCGCCGGGACAGAGGAACATTCAGTACTTC	CASSAPPGQRNIQYF
TRBV21-1	15	TRBJ1-2	-	-	TGTGCCAGCAGCAAGTCGAGACAGGTACCCCATGGCTACACCTTC	CASSKSRQVPHGYTF
TRBV28	16	TRBJ2-1	TRBD2	few	TGTGCCAGCAGTTTTGGGGCGGGACTAGCGGGAAGTGAGCAGTTCTTC	CASSFGAGLAGSEQFF
TRBV5-1	16	TRBJ2-3	TRBD2	-	TGCGCCAGCAGCCCGGGACTAGCGGGAGAAGGAGATACGCAGTATTTT	CASSPGLAGEGDTQYF
TRBV5-1	12	TRBJ2-7	-	-	TGCGCCAGCAGCTTGGGCGACTACGAGCAGTACTTC	CASSLGDYEQYF
TRBV2	15	TRBJ1-1	-	-	TGTGCCAGCAGCGCCCCCTTCTCAGGGTTCACTGAAGCTTTCTTT	CASSAPFSGFTEAFF
TRBV19	15	TRBJ1-2	-	-	TGTGCCAGTAGCCCCCGGGGTTACTACAACTATGGCTACACCTTC	CASSPRGYYNYGYTF
TRBV9	12	TRBJ1-2	-	-	TGTGCCAGCGGAAGACTTAACTATGGCTACACCTTC	CASGRLNYGYTF
TRBV19	14	TRBJ1-5	-	-	TGTGCCAGTAGTATGTGGGCCGCCAATCAGCCCCAGCATTTT	CASSMWAANQPQHF
TRBV15	16	TRBJ2-4	TRBD1	-	TGTGCCACCAGCAGAAGACTACAGGGGGCTAAAAACATTCAGTACTTC	CATSRRLQGAKNIQYF
TRBV4-3	15	TRBJ2-3	TRBD2	-	TGCGCCAGCAGCCGGAGGGAGGGAGTGGGGGATACGCAGTATTTT	CASSRREGVGDTQYF
TRBV9	15	TRBJ2-3	-	-	TGTGCCAGCAGCGTAGTCCCGGGTAGCACAGATACGCAGTATTTT	CASSVVPGSTDTQYF
TRBV19	17	TRBJ2-4	TRBD1	-	TGTGCCAGTAGCCGACAGGGGTTGGGGCCGGCCAAAAACATTCAGTACTTC	CASSRQGLGPAKNIQYF
TRBV10-3	14	TRBJ1-2	-	-	TGTGCCATCAGTGAAGGGAGGGGCCCAGGAGGCTACACCTTC	CAISEGRGPGGYTF
TRBV6-2/TRBV6-3	15	TRBJ2-2	-	-	TGTGCCAGCAGTTACTCGAAACAGGGTGGCGGGGAGCTGTTTTTT	CASSYSKQGGGELFF
TRBV28	17	TRBJ1-6	-	once	TGTGCCAGCAGTCCTTACAGGCAGAGCTCCTATAATTCACCCCTCCACTTT	CASSPYRQSSYNSPLHF